This TCR beta chain comes out of a study of cytomegalovirus exposure and HLA in healthy donors. The study's findings and limits: In a later analysis, HLA-associated TCR beta chains were more clonally expanded than equally common others. In vitro work confirmed that a few CMV-associated chains recognize CMV antigens. TCR beta V- and J-gene trimming was later associated with a missense DCLRE1C variant. DRB1 showed the most TCR associations and HLA-C the fewest in a later analysis, as rates varied by HLA locus.

In regard to this clone: Its target is unknown.

The CDR3 is 15 residues long. After removal of 3 bases from V and 2 bases from J, the junction contained 2 bases not matched to a gene. Germline values: CDR1 SGHTS, CDR2 YDEGEE. PCR involved 60 Vbeta and 13 Jbeta primers. Only in-frame clones appear in the TCRdb table, and some are missing; sequencing was by immunoSEQ multiplex PCR. In the table there are fewer than 180,000 clones, 70% to 80% of which are singletons. This rearrangement joins TRBV5-8 to TRBJ2-6; 7 bases agree with TRBD1. Source material: PBMCs. The clonotype was recovered from a man in his forties or fifties in good health and CMV-seropositive. CDR3 amino acids: CASSSTGTGANVLTF. CDR3 nucleotide sequence: TGTGCCAGCAGCTCGACAGGGACTGGGGCCAACGTCCTGACTTTC.